Each of the 24 T cell receptor beta chains below was sequenced from the same sample in a study of shared clonotypes between healthy human individuals. TCRdb's table, derived via immunoSEQ multiplex PCR, lists solely in-frame clones and lacks some. The data show 330,000 or so clones, with about 74% seen just once and approximately 10% held by the top ten. The sequenced sample consisted of memory CD4+ T cells sorted from blood. Subset reported: CD45RA-negative fraction. The receptor set was obtained from a man between 25 and 39 years old in good health.

This clone has only a few counts. In DNA, the CDR3 is TGTGCCAGCAGCATAGGACAGGGCGAAGAGACCCAGTACTTC. This translates into CASSIGQGEETQYF. The chain carries TRBV11-2 and TRBJ2-5, with 8 nucleotides matching TRBD1. J was trimmed by 3 bases and V by 5 bases; bases with no gene match: 5. From germline, CDR1 is SGHAT and CDR2 FQNNGV. The CDR3 is 14 amino acids.

The CDR3 is CASSLAAGPTGDTQYF. The DNA for the CDR3 is TGCGCCAGCAGCTTGGCCGCAGGGCCAACGGGGGATACGCAGTATTTT. This chain connects TRBV5-1 to TRBJ2-3, with D perhaps assigned TRBD1 or TRBD2 (5 bases each). Germline V lookup: CDR1 SGHRS, CDR2 YFSETQ. V was trimmed by 0 bases and J by 6 bases, leaving 17 bases between them. The CDR3 is 16 residues long.

The sample holds a few counts of this clone. V usage is TRBV6-5 and J usage is TRBJ1-2; 7 bases map to TRBD1. Germline V lookup: CDR1 MNHEY, CDR2 SVGAGI. This CDR3 region has 13 residues. J lost 10 bases, V lost 6 bases, and 11 bases had no gene match. The CDR3 DNA reads TGTGCCAGCAGCAGGACGGGACAGTACGACTACACCTTC. The encoded protein is CASSRTGQYDYTF.

This clone has a single count. V usage is TRBV2 and J usage is TRBJ2-2, with 7 nucleotides matching TRBD2. Per the germline V gene, CDR1 is SNHLY and CDR2 is FYNNEI. The ends lost 7 bases at V and 5 bases at J; junction bases unmatched: 10. The CDR3 loop spans 15 amino acids. Here the CDR3 reads CASNIQGGQTGELFF. CDR3 DNA sequence: TGTGCCAGCAATATCCAGGGAGGGCAAACCGGGGAGCTGTTTTTT.

V and J are TRBV7-9 and TRBJ2-7, with 8 bases aligning to TRBD2. Trimming took 0 bases from V and 2 from J; bases not matched to a gene: 9. The CDR3 runs to 17 residues. Germline V gives CDR1 SEHNR, CDR2 FQNEAQ (reference sequence). The CDR3 protein is CASSLAQLTSGPYEQYF. CDR3 DNA: TGTGCCAGCAGCTTAGCGCAGTTAACTAGCGGTCCCTACGAGCAGTACTTC. The entire variable domain, with the rest obtained from reference TRBV7-9 and TRBJ2-7, is as follows: DTGVSQNPRHKITKRGQNVTFRCDPISEHNRLYWYRQTLGQGPEFLTYFQNEAQLEKSRLLSDRFSAERPKGSFSTLEIQRTEQGDSAMYLCASSLAQLTSGPYEQYFGPGTRLTVT.

This chain links TRBV19 with TRBJ1-3; D not certain. Per the germline V gene, CDR1 is LNHDA and CDR2 is SQIVND (reference sequence). V shed 7 bases and J shed 0 bases, with 7 bases lying between them. CDR3 size: 13 residues. The CDR3 reads CASTVHSGNTIYF. CDR3 nucleotide sequence: TGTGCCAGTACGGTCCACTCTGGAAACACCATATATTTT.

This chain uses TRBV6-1 with TRBJ1-4; D call uncertain. The CDR3 has 14 amino acids. V was clipped by 4 bases and J by 5 bases, with 11 bases between them. In germline, CDR1 is MNHNS, CDR2 SASEGT. CDR3: CASSVGRPNEKLFF. Here the CDR3 DNA reads TGTGCCAGCAGTGTCGGACGACCAAATGAAAAACTGTTTTTT.

The DNA for the CDR3 is TGTGCCAGCAGTCTCCGGGACAGGGGTTCGGGGGCCAACGTCCTGACTTTC. Translated, it gives CASSLRDRGSGANVLTF. The J gene is TRBJ2-6, the V gene TRBV28; the match to TRBD1 covers 10 bases. V was clipped by 5 bases and J by 4 bases; unmatched bases: 8. There are 17 residues in the CDR3. Per the germline V gene, CDR1 is MDHEN and CDR2 is SYDVKM.

This chain joins TRBV7-2 and TRBJ2-1; TRBD2 aligns across 7 bases. J lost 3 bases, V lost 5 bases, and 7 bases had no gene match. CDR3 size: 15 residues. Germline loops: CDR1 SGHTA, CDR2 FQGNSA. For the CDR3, the DNA is TGTGCCAGCAGCCCCTCCGGGGGGAACTACAATGAGCAGTTCTTC. Amino acids: CASSPSGGNYNEQFF.

V usage is TRBV2 and J usage is TRBJ2-2; 8 bases fit TRBD2. V was pared by 7 bases and J by 7 bases, with 5 bases of the junction left unmatched. CDR3 length equals 13 residues. Germline CDR1 is SNHLY and CDR2 is FYNNEI. The CDR3 region has the DNA TGTGCCAGCAAAGAGCGGGAGAACGGGGAGCTGTTTTTT. Its translation is CASKERENGELFF.

This clone was counted ten times or more. The V call is TRBV27, the J call TRBJ2-7, with D possibly TRBD2 on 5 matching bases. Germline lookup yields CDR1 MNHEY and CDR2 SMNVEV (reference sequence). V shed 1 base and J shed 0 bases, with 7 bases lying between them. The CDR3 is made up of 14 amino acids. The CDR3 DNA reads as TGTGCCAGCAGTTTATACGGGAACTCCTACGAGCAGTACTTC. This translates into CASSLYGNSYEQYF.

The chain combines TRBV7-2 with TRBJ1-2, with 9 bases that match TRBD1. The CDR3 totals 16 residues. CDR1 and CDR2 (germline): SGHTA, FQGNSA. V shed 1 base, J shed 4 bases, and the junction held 7 bases outside the gene matches. CDR3 bases: TGTGCCAGCAGCTTAGGTGGCCGGGACAGGGTCTATGGCTACACCTTC. It specifies CASSLGGRDRVYGYTF.

This rearrangement joins TRBV5-1 to TRBJ2-5; either TRBD1 or TRBD2 may supply D (5 bases each). The CDR3 totals 15 residues. Deletions cut 6 bases from V and 2 bases from J, with 17 bases between. Germline V gene lookup returns CDR1 SGHRS and CDR2 YFSETQ. The CDR3 is CASNPEGPTQETQYF. The DNA of the CDR3 is TGCGCCAGCAACCCTGAGGGGCCCACGCAAGAGACCCAGTACTTC. Full variable domain (remainder filled in from reference TRBV5-1 and TRBJ2-5): KAGVTQTPRYLIKTRGQQVTLSCSPISGHRSVSWYQQTPGQGLQFLFEYFSETQRNKGNFPGRFSGRQFSNSRSEMNVSTLELGDSALYLCASNPEGPTQETQYFGPGTRLLVL.

The gene calls are TRBV19 and TRBJ2-7, with D unresolved. This CDR3 has 12 residues. Trimming took off 8 bases at V and 3 bases at J, with 11 bases between the two ends. Looked up from germline, CDR1 is LNHDA and CDR2 is SQIVND (reference sequence). For the CDR3, the DNA is TGTGCCAGTGCTTCTAACAGCTACGAGCAGTACTTC. Translating gives CASASNSYEQYF.

The chain employs TRBV11-2 and TRBJ2-7; D possibly uses TRBD1 or TRBD2 (7 bases each). The CDR3 covers 18 residues. The V gene's germline CDR1 is SGHAT and CDR2 FQNNGV. Trimming removed 1 base at V and 2 bases at J, with 21 bases between. The DNA of the CDR3 is TGTGCCAGCAGCTTAGTAGGGACTTCAGGGGGAGGGGCCTACGAGCAGTACTTC. Its protein product is CASSLVGTSGGGAYEQYF.

The rearrangement uses TRBV4-1 and TRBJ2-4, with D hard to call. There are 13 residues in the CDR3. Germline lookup yields CDR1 MGHRA and CDR2 YSYEKL. The germline V and J ends were trimmed by 1 base and 8 bases, with 9 bases remaining between them. In DNA form, the CDR3 reads TGCGCCAGCAGCCAAGTCAGTGATCACATTCAGTACTTC. This gives the protein CASSQVSDHIQYF.

This clone was seen a handful of times. This chain joins TRBV27 and TRBJ2-2; 8 nucleotides line up with TRBD2. CDR1 and CDR2 (germline): MNHEY, SMNVEV (reference sequence). Losses at the gene ends were 7 bases for V and 3 bases for J; bases not matched to a gene: 4. This CDR3 has 14 amino acids. The CDR3 protein is CASNAGGHTGELFF. CDR3 in DNA: TGTGCCAGCAACGCGGGAGGACACACCGGGGAGCTGTTTTTT.

The chain joins TRBV19 to TRBJ2-5; 11 bases agree with TRBD2. The CDR3 is 17 residues long. V lost 9 bases and J lost 0; bases outside the gene matches: 12. CDR1 is LNHDA and CDR2 is SQIVND in the germline V gene (reference sequence). CDR3 in amino acids: CASRARLAGSYQETQYF. For the CDR3, the DNA is TGTGCCAGCCGAGCCCGACTAGCGGGGTCATACCAAGAGACCCAGTACTTC.

The chain combines TRBV7-2 with TRBJ1-3; 10 bases map to TRBD1. Per germline, CDR1 SGHTA and CDR2 FQGNSA. Losses at the gene ends were 6 bases for V and 4 bases for J; bases not matched to a gene: 6. The CDR3 spans 15 residues. The DNA for the CDR3 is TGTGCCAGCAGTCGACAGGGGGCGTCGGGAAACACCATATATTTT. Protein product: CASSRQGASGNTIYF.

V usage is TRBV11-2 and J usage is TRBJ2-2; D tentatively reads TRBD1 or TRBD2 (5 bases each). V was clipped by 4 bases and J by 5 bases, with 11 bases between them. Germline V gene lookup returns CDR1 SGHAT and CDR2 FQNNGV. The CDR3 contains 14 residues. In DNA form, the CDR3 reads TGTGCCAGCAGCTCCCTTGGGGGTACCGGGGAGCTGTTTTTT. Translating it yields CASSSLGGTGELFF.

CDR3 amino acids: CASSGGLAGFQETQYF. CDR3 DNA: TGTGCCAGCAGTGGGGGACTAGCGGGCTTCCAAGAGACCCAGTACTTC. V usage is TRBV6-1 and J usage is TRBJ2-5; 12 nucleotides agree with TRBD2. Germline V lookup: CDR1 MNHNS, CDR2 SASEGT. J gave up 1 base and V 4 bases, and 4 bases lay outside the gene matches. CDR3 length: 16 amino acids.

This sequence joins TRBV6-6 and TRBJ2-7; D gene uncertain. CDR1 MNHNY and CDR2 SVGAGI come from the germline V gene (reference sequence). V was shortened by 2 bases and J by 1 base, with 9 bases between the two germline ends. The CDR3 spans 14 residues. CDR3 residues: CASSYAQVSYEQYF. As DNA, the CDR3 is TGTGCCAGCAGTTACGCCCAGGTATCCTACGAGCAGTACTTC.

In this sample, this clone turned up a few times. CDR3 in amino acids: CAIGRDGNYEQYF. Written as DNA, the CDR3 is TGTGCCATCGGTCGGGACGGTAACTACGAGCAGTACTTC. The chain has TRBV6-1 and TRBJ2-7; D may match TRBD1 or TRBD2 (5 bases each). Germline CDR1 MNHNS, CDR2 SASEGT. This CDR3 has 13 amino acids. The V and J ends lost 10 bases and 3 bases respectively, with 16 bases between them.

This chain uses TRBV28 with TRBJ1-4; D call uncertain. Germline CDR1 MDHEN, CDR2 SYDVKM. This CDR3 is built from 14 residues. Trimming stripped 5 bases from V and 8 bases from J, with 15 bases between. The chain's CDR3 is CASSAPGSWEKLFF. The CDR3 DNA is TGTGCCAGCAGTGCCCCCGGCAGCTGGGAAAAACTGTTTTTT.